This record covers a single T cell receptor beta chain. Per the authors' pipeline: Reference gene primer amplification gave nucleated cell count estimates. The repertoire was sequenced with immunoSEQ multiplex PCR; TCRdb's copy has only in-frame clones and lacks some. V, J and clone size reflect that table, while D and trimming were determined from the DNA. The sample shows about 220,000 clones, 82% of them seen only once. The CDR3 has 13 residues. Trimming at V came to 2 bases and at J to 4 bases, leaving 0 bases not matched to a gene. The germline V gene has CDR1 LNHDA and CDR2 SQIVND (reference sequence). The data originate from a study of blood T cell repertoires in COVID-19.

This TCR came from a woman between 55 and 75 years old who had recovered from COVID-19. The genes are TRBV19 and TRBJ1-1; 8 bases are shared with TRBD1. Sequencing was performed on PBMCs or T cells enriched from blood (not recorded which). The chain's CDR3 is CASSITGGTEAFF. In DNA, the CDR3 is TGTGCCAGTAGTATAACAGGGGGCACTGAAGCTTTCTTT. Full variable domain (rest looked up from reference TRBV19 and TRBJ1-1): DGGITQSPKYLFRKEGQNVTLSCEQNLNHDAMYWYRQDPGQGLRLIYYSQIVNDFQKGDIAEGYSVSREKKESFPLTVTSAQKNPTAFYLCASSITGGTEAFFGQGTRLTVV.